This passage covers 28 T cell receptor beta chains from one sample sequenced in a study of PD-L1 blockade in urothelial cancer. Time point: pretreatment peripheral blood. The protocol was immunoSEQ multiplex PCR, while the TCRdb copy is restricted to in-frame clones and leaves out a portion. The data contain tens of thousands of clones, around 89% of them singletons. The sample consisted of PBMCs, taken around atezolizumab (anti-PD-L1) treatment. The receptors derive from a man between 60 and 75 years old with urothelial cancer.

The rearrangement uses TRBV15 and TRBJ2-7; 11 bases line up with TRBD1. Germline assignment: CDR1 LNHNV and CDR2 YYDKDF (reference sequence). The CDR3 totals 15 residues. J was trimmed by 7 bases and V by 2 bases; bases with no gene match: 7. As DNA, the CDR3 is TGTGCCACCAGCAGACTTACCGGGACAGGGGGTGAGCAGTACTTC. This sequence encodes CATSRLTGTGGEQYF.

V gene TRBV10-3 combines with J gene TRBJ2-6; D gene uncertain. Germline lookup yields CDR1 ENHRY and CDR2 SYGVKD. This CDR3 region has 15 residues. Trimming left V 5 bases short and J 0 bases short, with 8 bases between. The CDR3 DNA reads TGTGCCATCAGTACTCTTGACTCTGGGGCCAACGTCCTGACTTTC. As protein: CAISTLDSGANVLTF.

The CDR3 DNA sequence: TGCGCCAGCACCGAATCACACCGGGACAGGGGCCACTATGGCTACACCTTC. Encoded protein: CASTESHRDRGHYGYTF. The gene calls are TRBV23-1 and TRBJ1-2; TRBD1 matches 10 bases. TRBV23-1 is flagged as an ORF with uncertain function. After removal of 7 bases from V and 3 bases from J, the junction contained 14 bases not matched to a gene. The CDR3 contains 17 residues.

This chain connects TRBV7-5 to TRBJ1-2. TRBV7-5 is noted as a pseudogene. This CDR3 has 14 amino acids. The CDR3 loop is CARSLQEDAYGYTF. The CDR3 DNA sequence: TGTGCCAGAAGCTTACAGGAGGATGCCTATGGCTACACCTTC.

The DNA for the CDR3 is TGTGCCAGCAGCTTATTCCAGTCCACAGATACGCAGTATTTT. Translated, it gives CASSLFQSTDTQYF. This rearrangement joins TRBV7-2 to TRBJ2-3; no firm D call. V was clipped by 2 bases and J by 2 bases, with 8 bases between them. The CDR3 runs 14 residues. CDR1 and CDR2 from the germline V gene are SGHTA and FQGNSA.

The V and J genes are TRBV6-5 and TRBJ2-7, with TRBD2 as a possible D gene (5 bases). The CDR3 runs to 14 residues. Germline loops: CDR1 MNHEY, CDR2 SVGAGI. V lost 0 bases and J lost 1, with 7 bases in between. The CDR3 is CASSYSLASYEQYF. The CDR3 nucleotides read TGTGCCAGCAGTTACTCCCTAGCTTCCTACGAGCAGTACTTC.

The rearrangement links TRBV6-1 to TRBJ2-5; 13 bases match TRBD2. CDR3 length equals 17 residues. V lost 4 bases, J lost 5 bases, and 10 bases stayed unmatched. From germline, CDR1 is MNHNS and CDR2 SASEGT. CDR3 DNA sequence: TGTGCCAGCAGTGCCCCGACTAGCGGGGGGCCCCGGGAGACCCAGTACTTC. Residues: CASSAPTSGGPRETQYF.

The gene calls are TRBV30 and TRBJ2-7; the D gene is possibly TRBD1 (5 bases). With 0 bases removed from V and 4 bases from J, the gap between germline ends came to 10 bases. CDR3 size: 13 residues. Germline lookup yields CDR1 GTSNPN and CDR2 SVGIG (reference sequence). The CDR3 DNA reads TGTGCCTGGAGTGTGGGGCAGAGATACGAGCAGTACTTC. Translated, it gives CAWSVGQRYEQYF.

The V and J genes are TRBV6-6 and TRBJ2-6, with D possibly being TRBD1 (6 bases). V was shortened by 8 bases and J by 4 bases, with 18 bases between the two germline ends. Germline CDR1 reads MNHNY; CDR2 reads SVGAGI (reference sequence). The CDR3 loop spans 16 amino acids. CDR3 DNA: TGTGCCAGCGGACGGATACAGGGATTAGGGGCCAACGTCCTGACTTTC. As protein: CASGRIQGLGANVLTF.

V is TRBV11-3 and J is TRBJ2-1; perhaps TRBD1 as D (6 bases). The CDR3 contains 13 residues. The V end lost 0 bases, the J end lost 9 bases, and 9 bases lay between the germline ends. Looked up from germline, CDR1 is SGHNT and CDR2 is YENEEA. DNA for the CDR3: TGTGCCAGCAGCTTAGACAGCAGGGGTGAGCAGTTCTTC. Protein sequence: CASSLDSRGEQFF.

V usage is TRBV5-1 and J usage is TRBJ2-2; 8 bases are a match to TRBD1. The CDR3 has 17 residues. Germline assignment: CDR1 SGHRS and CDR2 YFSETQ. The ends lost 3 bases at V and 4 bases at J; junction bases unmatched: 11. This CDR3 is CASSSQGGQGGTGELFF. The CDR3 DNA is TGCGCCAGCAGCTCCCAAGGAGGACAGGGCGGCACCGGGGAGCTGTTTTTT.

The chain is built from TRBV7-2 and TRBJ2-6; a weak D match, TRBD1 (6 bases). Germline-derived CDR1 and CDR2 are SGHTA and FQGNSA. This CDR3 has 17 residues. With 1 base removed from V and 2 bases from J, the gap between germline ends came to 12 bases. This chain's CDR3 is CASSLEVKGAGANVLTF. As DNA, the CDR3 is TGTGCCAGCAGCTTAGAGGTGAAGGGGGCTGGGGCCAACGTCCTGACTTTC.

This rearrangement joins TRBV19 to TRBJ1-4; the match to TRBD1 covers 11 bases. Germline loops: CDR1 LNHDA, CDR2 SQIVND (reference sequence). This CDR3 is 15 amino acids long. After removal of 9 bases from V and 2 bases from J, the junction contained 5 bases not matched to a gene. The CDR3 here is CASRDRGFTNEKLFF. The CDR3 coding sequence is TGTGCCAGCAGGGACAGGGGGTTTACTAATGAAAAACTGTTTTTT.

The J gene is TRBJ2-3, the V gene TRBV28; D is possibly TRBD2 (7 bases). The germline CDR1 and CDR2 sequences are MDHEN and SYDVKM. The V gene lost 6 bases and the J gene lost 0 bases, with 16 bases spanning the gap. This CDR3 spans 16 amino acids. In DNA, the CDR3 is TGTGCCAGCAGCCCATCCGGGGGGCGGAGCACAGATACGCAGTATTTT. The encoded protein is CASSPSGGRSTDTQYF.

The chain uses TRBV4-3 and TRBJ2-1; a possible D gene is TRBD2 (6 bases). V was cut by 0 bases and J by 7 bases, with 25 bases left in between. The CDR3 spans 19 residues. Germline V gene lookup returns CDR1 LGHNA and CDR2 YSLEER. CDR3 DNA: TGCGCCAGCAGCCAAGATTGGGCTGGGGTCGGGGGAAGGGAAAATGAGCAGTTCTTC. It is translated as CASSQDWAGVGGRENEQFF.

The rearrangement joins TRBV5-1 to TRBJ1-3, with 8 bases lining up with TRBD1. The CDR3 runs to 16 residues. Germline V gene sequence: CDR1 SGHRS, CDR2 YFSETQ. V shed 0 bases and J 2 bases; nucleotides not matched to a gene: 4. This chain's CDR3 is CASSLVQTGAGNTIYF. The CDR3 DNA follows: TGCGCCAGCAGCTTGGTTCAGACAGGGGCTGGAAACACCATATATTTT.

The rearrangement uses TRBV29-1 and TRBJ2-7; a possible D gene is TRBD2 (5 bases). Germline values: CDR1 SQVTM, CDR2 ANQGSEA. The CDR3 sequence is 13 residues long. V was clipped by 6 bases and J by 7 bases, with 19 bases between them. The CDR3 bases are TGCAGCGTCCGAACCGCTTTCGAGGGAGAGCAGTACTTC. Translated, it gives CSVRTAFEGEQYF.

J is TRBJ1-1 and V is TRBV11-2; 8 nucleotides line up with TRBD1. CDR1 is SGHAT, CDR2 FQNNGV, per germline. The CDR3 runs to 15 residues. With V trimmed by 2 bases and J by 4 bases, 6 bases remained unmatched. CDR3 bases: TGTGCCAGCAGCTTATATCTCGGGACAGGCACTGAAGCTTTCTTT. As protein: CASSLYLGTGTEAFF.

The chain combines TRBV13 with TRBJ2-2; D not certain. V was pared by 3 bases and J by 6 bases, with 11 bases between. CDR1 is PRHDT, CDR2 FYEKMQ, per germline (reference sequence). The CDR3 is 14 residues long. The CDR3, as DNA: TGTGCCAGCAGCTTTGCTCCACGGGCCGGGGAGCTGTTTTTT. Amino acids: CASSFAPRAGELFF. Supplemented by reference TRBV13 and TRBJ2-2, the full variable domain reads AAGVIQSPRHLIKEKRETATLKCYPIPRHDTVYWYQQGPGQDPQFLISFYEKMQSDKGSIPDRFSAQQFSDYHSELNMSSLELGDSALYFCASSFAPRAGELFFGEGSRLTVL.

This clone occurred a few times. The chain is built from TRBV6-6 and TRBJ1-6; D is perhaps TRBD1 (5 bases). The germline V gene encodes CDR1 MNHNY and CDR2 SVGAGI (reference sequence). The CDR3 is 14 amino acids. Trimming stripped 6 bases from V and 9 bases from J, with 15 bases between. The CDR3 DNA is TGTGCCAGCAGACTACAGGTCGGGAGTTCACCCCTCCACTTT. Encoded protein: CASRLQVGSSPLHF.

V usage is TRBV7-3 and J usage is TRBJ2-5; D is unclear. The CDR3 covers 14 residues. The germline gives CDR1 SGHTA, CDR2 FQGTGA. With 5 bases removed from V and 1 base from J, the gap between germline ends came to 11 bases. DNA for the CDR3: TGTGCCAGCAGCCCCTCGCACTCCCAAGAGACCCAGTACTTC. This translates into CASSPSHSQETQYF.

The gene calls are TRBV27 and TRBJ2-1; D is perhaps TRBD2 (6 bases). The ends were cut back, 2 bases at V and 2 bases at J, with 7 bases in the middle. CDR1 and CDR2 (germline): MNHEY, SMNVEV (reference sequence). The CDR3 extends over 14 amino acids. In DNA, the CDR3 is TGTGCCAGCAGTTTAGGCGGGGCCTACAATGAGCAGTTCTTC. This sequence encodes CASSLGGAYNEQFF.

The chain combines TRBV28 with TRBJ2-7; D call uncertain. The CDR3 has 13 amino acids. Germline CDR1 reads MDHEN; CDR2 reads SYDVKM. Trimming cost V 2 bases and J 0 bases, with 5 bases left between them. In DNA, the CDR3 is TGTGCCAGCAGTTTAAGCAACTCCTACGAGCAGTACTTC. It codes for CASSLSNSYEQYF.

The chain carries TRBV5-1 and TRBJ2-5, with TRBD1 as a possible D gene (5 bases). V lost 1 base and J 4 bases, leaving 11 bases between the germline ends. In germline, CDR1 is SGHRS, CDR2 YFSETQ. The CDR3 is made up of 14 amino acids. This CDR3 reads CASSLLGVGETQYF. The DNA for the CDR3 is TGCGCCAGCAGCTTGTTAGGGGTTGGAGAGACCCAGTACTTC.

V gene TRBV4-3 combines with J gene TRBJ1-2, with D unresolved. There are 15 residues in the CDR3. The germline V gene has CDR1 LGHNA and CDR2 YSLEER. V was shortened by 0 bases and J by 3 bases, with 11 bases between the two germline ends. CDR3 region: CASSQETGRDYGYTF. The CDR3 nucleotides read TGCGCCAGCAGCCAAGAAACCGGGAGAGACTATGGCTACACCTTC.

This chain's CDR3 is CASNPGSGSSGELFF. Here the CDR3 DNA reads TGCGCCAGCAACCCGGGTAGCGGGAGCAGCGGGGAGCTGTTTTTT. The chain is built from TRBV5-1 and TRBJ2-2; TRBD2 agrees at 9 bases. From germline, CDR1 is SGHRS and CDR2 YFSETQ. J lost 7 bases, V lost 6 bases, and 10 bases had no gene match. The CDR3 consists of 15 residues.

This clone was counted once. This chain connects TRBV30 to TRBJ1-1; tentatively, D is TRBD1 (6 bases). Germline assignment: CDR1 GTSNPN and CDR2 SVGIG (reference sequence). Trimming removed 3 bases at V and 2 bases at J, with 16 bases between. CDR3 size: 15 residues. This CDR3 is CAWRGKDRPNTEAFF. The CDR3 nucleotides read TGTGCCTGGAGGGGGAAAGACAGGCCCAACACTGAAGCTTTCTTT.

V usage is TRBV6-1 and J usage is TRBJ1-5; D is unresolved. CDR1 is MNHNS and CDR2 is SASEGT in the germline V gene. This CDR3 has 15 residues. The V gene lost 6 bases and the J gene lost 6 bases, with 18 bases spanning the gap. The CDR3, as DNA: TGTGCCAGCAGACCACCCACCGGGTTGGGTCAGCCCCAGCATTTT. This gives the protein CASRPPTGLGQPQHF.